A selection of T cell receptor beta chains follows, all from one sample in a study of a mutant IDH1 vaccine in newly diagnosed glioma. No antigen has been identified for these receptors. Clones were read by immunoSEQ multiplex PCR, and TCRdb kept only the in-frame ones, dropping some. In the table there are approximately 50,000 clones, around 87% of which are singletons. This specimen consisted of PBMCs, obtained from a glioma patient whose treatment included an IDH1 peptide vaccine. The source of these receptors is a man aged 35 to 55 with glioma. Each CDR3 is given with its conserved first and last residue. The D gene is left open where the match is weak. Clone size is stated in some rows and not others, as once, few, many or a class when expanded.

size,D,J,V,CDR3,DNA
NA,NA,TRBJ1-1,TRBV5-6,CASNRRGGTLGTEAFF,TGTGCCAGCAACAGGAGAGGGGGAACCCTAGGAACTGAAGCTTTCTTT
NA,NA,TRBJ2-1,TRBV19,CASSITTLPGEQFF,TGTGCCAGTAGTATCACGACTTTACCAGGCGAGCAGTTCTTC
NA,TRBD2,TRBJ2-5,TRBV2,CASSRRLAGGPRETQYF,TGTGCCAGCAGTCGCCGACTAGCGGGAGGGCCAAGGGAGACCCAGTACTTC
NA,TRBD2,TRBJ2-1,TRBV29-1,CSVREVLYNEQFF,TGCAGCGTTCGGGAGGTCCTATACAATGAGCAGTTCTTC
NA,NA,TRBJ1-2,TRBV27,CASSLWVGPNYGYTF,TGTGCCAGCAGTCTCTGGGTAGGGCCTAACTATGGCTACACCTTC
NA,TRBD2,TRBJ2-7,TRBV19,CASRNLAGTYEQYF,TGTGCCAGTAGAAACCTAGCGGGAACCTACGAGCAGTACTTC
NA,TRBD2,TRBJ2-1,TRBV9,CASSVTGTRTANEQFF,TGTGCCAGCAGCGTTACCGGGACTAGGACTGCAAATGAGCAGTTCTTC
NA,TRBD2,TRBJ2-3,TRBV18,CASSRIAGGSDTQYF,TGTGCCAGCTCACGGATTGCGGGAGGGTCAGATACGCAGTATTTT
NA,TRBD1,TRBJ2-1,TRBV19,CASSYDRGFDEQFF,TGTGCCAGTAGTTACGACAGGGGATTCGATGAGCAGTTCTTC
NA,NA,TRBJ2-7,TRBV14,CASSQDYGQGSYEQYF,TGTGCCAGCAGCCAAGATTATGGACAAGGGTCCTACGAGCAGTACTTC
NA,NA,TRBJ2-5,TRBV4-3,CASSQDRYGQETQYF,TGCGCCAGCAGCCAAGATAGATATGGCCAGGAGACCCAGTACTTC
NA,NA,TRBJ2-7,TRBV5-1,CASSLDSWEPYEQYF,TGCGCCAGCAGCTTGGATTCGTGGGAGCCCTACGAGCAGTACTTC
NA,NA,TRBJ2-7,TRBV6-5,CASSYSMRGDEQYF,TGTGCCAGCAGTTACTCGATGCGGGGTGACGAGCAGTACTTC
once,NA,TRBJ1-2,TRBV19,CASSSRRAQLQIYGYTF,TGTGCCAGTAGTAGTCGACGGGCGCAGCTTCAAATCTATGGCTACACCTTC
NA,NA,TRBJ1-2,TRBV27,CASSLKGRDYGYTF,TGTGCCAGCAGTTTAAAGGGACGAGACTATGGCTACACCTTC
NA,NA,TRBJ2-7,TRBV7-9,CASSLGTGTPTTQQYF,TGTGCCAGCAGCTTAGGGACCGGGACACCTACTACCCAGCAGTACTTC
NA,NA,TRBJ2-7,TRBV3-1/TRBV3-2,CASSQVGGF,TGTGCCAGCAGCCAAGTCGGCGGCTTC
NA,TRBD1,TRBJ1-1,TRBV5-6,CASSLKDRVTEAFF,TGTGCCAGCAGCTTAAAAGACAGGGTCACTGAAGCTTTCTTT
once,NA,TRBJ2-5,TRBV5-6,CASSNPGTLGETQYF,TGTGCCAGCAGCAACCCCGGGACCCTCGGAGAGACCCAGTACTTC
NA,NA,TRBJ1-1,TRBV5-1,CASSAHLGGNTEAFF,TGCGCCAGCAGCGCACACTTAGGGGGGAACACTGAAGCTTTCTTT
few,NA,TRBJ1-6,TRBV1,CTSRPGTPPCSPLHF,TGCACCAGCCGTCCTGGGACTCCCCCATGTTCACCCCTCCACTTT
NA,NA,TRBJ2-1,TRBV5-1,CASSTWDEQFF,TGCGCCAGCAGCACCTGGGATGAGCAGTTCTTC
NA,NA,TRBJ1-1,TRBV5-6,CASSLTANTEAFF,TGTGCCAGCAGCTTGACCGCGAACACTGAAGCTTTCTTT
few,NA,TRBJ1-1,TRBV6-5,CASSYSGGRAFF,TGTGCCAGCAGTTACTCAGGGGGAAGGGCTTTCTTT